This T cell receptor beta chain was profiled in a study of blood T cell repertoires in COVID-19. For the study at large: Both acute and convalescent COVID-19 samples were obtained from the United States, Italy and Spain. Nucleic acid was either cDNA or gDNA, and it came from T cells, B-cell-depleted T cells, or PBMCs.

Authors' methods: Reference gene primer amplification yielded estimated nucleated cell counts. Here immunoSEQ multiplex PCR was the method, and the copy in TCRdb shows in-frame clones only, minus some. V, J and clone size are taken as reported in that table, and D and trimming were inferred from the DNA itself. The repertoire holds 130,000 to 150,000 clones, with 70% to 85% as singletons. There are 11 residues in the CDR3. V lost 5 bases, J lost 6 bases, and 10 bases lay in between. Per germline, CDR1 SQVTM and CDR2 ANQGSEA. This rearrangement joins TRBV29-1 to TRBJ1-2; tentatively, D is TRBD1 (5 bases). The sequenced sample was peripheral blood. This receptor was taken from a man aged 55-75 years with active or convalescent COVID-19. The CDR3 coding sequence is TGCAGCGTTCACGGGGGGGATGGCTACACCTTC. This gives the protein CSVHGGDGYTF.